This T cell receptor (beta chain) is drawn from a study of control samples from healthy donors and cancer patients. Using immunoSEQ multiplex PCR, the repertoire was profiled, and TCRdb retains in-frame clones only, with some absent. The table includes about 100,000 clones, less than 90% detected once. Germline-derived CDR1 and CDR2 are MNHNY and SVGAGI (reference sequence). Trimming removed 7 bases at V and 10 bases at J, with 14 bases between. The CDR3 runs to 12 residues. The sequence was obtained from a woman in her fifties or sixties in good health. Input material: blood. The chain joins TRBV6-6 to TRBJ2-1; D unclear. CDR3 sequence reads: CASNTFGLEQFF. The CDR3 nucleotides read TGTGCCAGCAATACCTTCGGGTTAGAGCAGTTCTTC.